This TCR beta chain was identified in a study of cytomegalovirus exposure and HLA in healthy donors. There are 17 residues in the CDR3. The trim removed 6 bases at V and 0 bases at J, leaving 7 bases unmatched. CDR1 and CDR2 from the germline V gene are LNHDA and SQIVND (reference sequence). Overall study results and limits: Some public TCRs appeared in many individuals, while most sequences were rare. Sequence variants that were highly shared formed a cluster that was likely a sequencing artifact.

This clone was counted a few times. Antigen: not known. PCR primers comprised 60 Vbeta and 13 Jbeta primers. Clones were sequenced by immunoSEQ multiplex PCR, and TCRdb holds only the in-frame ones, with some missing. Counted here are around 180,000 clones, approximately 82% occurring once; the ten biggest clones make up roughly 2.1%. This clonotype was sampled from a woman aged 18-29 years in good health and CMV-seropositive. The specimen was PBMCs. The gene calls are TRBV19 and TRBJ2-6, with 8 positions matching TRBD2. Here the CDR3 DNA reads TGTGCCAGTAGAACACCGGGGGGGAGCTCTGGGGCCAACGTCCTGACTTTC. The encoded protein is CASRTPGGSSGANVLTF. The full variable domain, completed using reference TRBV19 and TRBJ2-6, is DGGITQSPKYLFRKEGQNVTLSCEQNLNHDAMYWYRQDPGQGLRLIYYSQIVNDFQKGDIAEGYSVSREKKESFPLTVTSAQKNPTAFYLCASRTPGGSSGANVLTFGAGSRLTVL.